This T cell receptor beta chain was observed in a study of T cell repertoires in cytomegalovirus infection. A note on this clonotype: Its cognate antigen is unknown.

In TCRdb, the reads were re-called with MiXCR into one record per CDR3 protein. Of about a million distinct CDR3 sequences listed, about a third are singletons. CDR3 size: 13 residues. With 6 bases removed from V and 7 bases from J, the gap between germline ends came to 10 bases. Germline values: CDR1 MNHEY, CDR2 SMNVEV (reference sequence). The sequences come from cultured CD8+ T cells from PBMCs, collected from culture after CMV antigen stimulation. V is TRBV27 and J is TRBJ1-6; no reliable D call. The clonotype was recovered from a human donor in good health (CMV status not recorded). Some clones in this sample may be carry-over from other donors' samples. The CDR3 protein is CASRPELNSPLHF. In nucleotides, the CDR3 is TGTGCCAGCAGACCAGAGCTCAATTCACCCCTCCACTTT.